The 15 T cell receptor beta chains listed next were all sequenced from one sample in a study of blood T cell repertoires in COVID-19. Generated by immunoSEQ multiplex PCR, the TCRdb table keeps only in-frame clones and is missing some. The sample lists more than 250,000 clones; approximately 91% were seen once. The specimen sequenced was peripheral blood. These receptors all come from a human donor in a cohort sampled during active COVID-19.

For the CDR3, the DNA is TGTGCCAGCAGTTCCCATAAGGGAGGGAATTCACCCCTCCACTTT. It encodes CASSSHKGGNSPLHF. The gene calls are TRBV6-6 and TRBJ1-6; D remains ambiguous. The CDR3 loop spans 15 amino acids. Germline loops: CDR1 MNHNY, CDR2 SVGAGI (reference sequence). With 4 bases removed from V and 7 bases from J, the gap between germline ends came to 14 bases.

The chain links TRBV7-2 to TRBJ1-1, with D unclear. The CDR3 length is 15 residues. CDR1 is SGHTA and CDR2 is FQGNSA in the germline V gene. Trimming took off 2 bases at V and 0 bases at J, with 10 bases between the two ends. CDR3 nucleotide sequence: TGTGCCAGCAGCTTATCGGGAAGTTTGAACACTGAAGCTTTCTTT. The encoded protein is CASSLSGSLNTEAFF.

The chain carries TRBV27 and TRBJ2-7, with D possibly matching TRBD1 (6 bases). The germline V gene encodes CDR1 MNHEY and CDR2 SMNVEV (reference sequence). The CDR3 sequence is 13 residues long. V lost 4 bases and J lost 9, with 16 bases in between. As DNA, the CDR3 is TGTGCCAGCAGTTCACCCTTAGGCAGGGGGCAGTACTTC. Translation gives CASSSPLGRGQYF.

This clone was seen a handful of times. The chain is built from TRBV5-1 and TRBJ1-2; 8 positions match TRBD1. The CDR3 loop spans 14 amino acids. The germline V gene has CDR1 SGHRS and CDR2 YFSETQ. The trim removed 4 bases at V and 4 bases at J, leaving 6 bases unmatched. CDR3 DNA: TGCGCCAGCAGCCCGGGACAGGACCCCTATGGCTACACCTTC. Protein sequence: CASSPGQDPYGYTF.

The chain has TRBV24-1 and TRBJ1-5; D is unclear. The V gene's germline CDR1 is KGHDR and CDR2 SFDVKD. Deletions cut 5 bases from V and 7 bases from J, with 11 bases between. The CDR3 consists of 13 residues. The CDR3 spells CATSAPGGQPQHF. In nucleotides, the CDR3 is TGTGCCACCAGTGCTCCCGGAGGCCAGCCCCAGCATTTT.

This clone has just one count. The chain combines TRBV7-2 with TRBJ1-3, with D perhaps matching TRBD1 (6 bases). Deletions cut 8 bases from V and 0 bases from J, with 17 bases between. Germline CDR1 is SGHTA and CDR2 is FQGNSA. The CDR3 covers 16 residues. The DNA of the CDR3 is TGTGCCAGCCGGGCCCAGGGGTCCGACTCTGGAAACACCATATATTTT. It codes for CASRAQGSDSGNTIYF.

The rearrangement joins TRBV2 to TRBJ1-5; the D gene is possibly TRBD1 (5 bases). The CDR3 is made up of 14 amino acids. V lost 6 bases and J lost 1, with 10 bases in between. Per the germline V gene, CDR1 is SNHLY and CDR2 is FYNNEI. The CDR3: CASRIDSSNQPQHF. The CDR3 nucleotides are TGTGCCAGCAGGATCGACAGCAGCAATCAGCCCCAGCATTTT.

The chain uses TRBV7-6 and TRBJ1-1; the match to TRBD1 covers 7 bases. Germline CDR1 SGHVS, CDR2 FNYEAQ. V shed 5 bases and J 5 bases; nucleotides not matched to a gene: 5. The CDR3 contains 13 residues. The CDR3 DNA sequence: TGTGCCAGCAGCCCACAGGGGAATACTGAAGCTTTCTTT. Protein: CASSPQGNTEAFF.

V usage is TRBV27 and J usage is TRBJ2-7; 10 bases fit TRBD2. The trim removed 5 bases at V and 0 bases at J, leaving 13 bases unmatched. The CDR3 is 18 amino acids. CDR1 and CDR2 (germline): MNHEY, SMNVEV (reference sequence). CDR3 protein: CASSPGLASGGSSYEQYF. Written as DNA, the CDR3 is TGTGCCAGCAGTCCAGGGTTGGCTAGCGGGGGCTCCTCCTACGAGCAGTACTTC.

The rearrangement uses TRBV4-3 and TRBJ2-7, with 7 nucleotides matching TRBD1. Germline V lookup: CDR1 LGHNA, CDR2 YSLEER. The CDR3 runs to 14 residues. The junction had 7 bases not matched to a gene; V was cut back by 1 base and J by 7 bases. CDR3 DNA: TGCGCCAGCAGCCAAGCCGACAGGGCGGGTGAGCAGTACTTC. Translating it yields CASSQADRAGEQYF.

The chain combines TRBV6-1 with TRBJ2-5; a weak D match, TRBD2 (6 bases). Germline V gene lookup returns CDR1 MNHNS and CDR2 SASEGT. Trimming took off 0 bases at V and 7 bases at J, with 6 bases between the two ends. The CDR3 is 12 residues long. CDR3 DNA: TGTGCCAGCAGTGAAGCGGAGGGGACCCAGTACTTC. It codes for CASSEAEGTQYF.

This clone was detected once. V and J are TRBV19 and TRBJ1-1; D is uncertain. Germline CDR1 and CDR2: LNHDA and SQIVND (reference sequence). V lost 3 bases and J 10 bases, leaving 15 bases between the germline ends. This CDR3 has 13 amino acids. Here the CDR3 DNA reads TGTGCCAGTAGTATGGGTCGTGGAGAGCTAGCTTTCTTT. The encoded protein is CASSMGRGELAFF.

In its sample, this clone was seen once. CDR3 amino acids: CASSSQGASYNEQFF. For the CDR3, the DNA is TGCGCCAGCAGCTCACAGGGGGCTTCCTACAATGAGCAGTTCTTC. V gene TRBV5-1 combines with J gene TRBJ2-1; 9 bases are shared with TRBD1. Trimming cost V 3 bases and J 1 base; bases outside gene matches: 2. The germline V gene has CDR1 SGHRS and CDR2 YFSETQ. The CDR3 covers 15 residues.

The chain is built from TRBV10-3 and TRBJ2-6; 8 bases agree with TRBD1. CDR1 ENHRY and CDR2 SYGVKD come from the germline V gene. This CDR3 contains 20 residues. Trimming at V came to 0 bases and at J to 2 bases, leaving 12 bases not matched to a gene. As DNA, the CDR3 is TGTGCCATCAGTGAGTCCGTAGTAACCCCGACAGGGGCTGGGGCCAACGTCCTGACTTTC. Its protein is CAISESVVTPTGAGANVLTF.

J is TRBJ2-5 and V is TRBV7-6; D is uncertain. Trimming stripped 2 bases from V and 14 bases from J, with 12 bases between. Germline values: CDR1 SGHVS, CDR2 FNYEAQ. This CDR3 has 11 residues. The CDR3 nucleotides are TGTGCCAGCAGCTTAAACTCAGGAAAATACTTC. Protein sequence: CASSLNSGKYF.